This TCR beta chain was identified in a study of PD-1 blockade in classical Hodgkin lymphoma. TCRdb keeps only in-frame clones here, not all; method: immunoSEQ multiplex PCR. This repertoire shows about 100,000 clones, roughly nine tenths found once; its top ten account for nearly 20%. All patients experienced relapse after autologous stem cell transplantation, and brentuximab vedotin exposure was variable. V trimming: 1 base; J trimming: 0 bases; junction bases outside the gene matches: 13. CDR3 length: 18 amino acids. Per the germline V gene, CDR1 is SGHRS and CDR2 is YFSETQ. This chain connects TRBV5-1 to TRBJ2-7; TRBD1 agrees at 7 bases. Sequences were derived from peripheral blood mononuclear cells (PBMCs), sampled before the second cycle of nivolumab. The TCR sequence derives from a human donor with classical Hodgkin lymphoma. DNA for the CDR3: TGCGCCAGCAGCTTGACATGGACAGGACCCTCATCCTCCTACGAGCAGTACTTC. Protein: CASSLTWTGPSSSYEQYF.